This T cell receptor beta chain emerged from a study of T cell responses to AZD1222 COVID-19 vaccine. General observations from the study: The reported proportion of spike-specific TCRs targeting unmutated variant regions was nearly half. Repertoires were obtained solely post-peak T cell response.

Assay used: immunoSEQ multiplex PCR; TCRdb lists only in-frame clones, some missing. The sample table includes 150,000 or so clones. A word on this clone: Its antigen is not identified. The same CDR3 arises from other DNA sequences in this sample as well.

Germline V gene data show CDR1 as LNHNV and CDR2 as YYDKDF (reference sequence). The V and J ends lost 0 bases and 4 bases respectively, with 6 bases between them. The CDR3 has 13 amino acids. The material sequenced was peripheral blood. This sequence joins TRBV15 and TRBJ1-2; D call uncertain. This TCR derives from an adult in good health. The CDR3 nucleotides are TGTGCCACCAGCAGAGATCGTGTCTATGGCTACACCTTC. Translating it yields CATSRDRVYGYTF.